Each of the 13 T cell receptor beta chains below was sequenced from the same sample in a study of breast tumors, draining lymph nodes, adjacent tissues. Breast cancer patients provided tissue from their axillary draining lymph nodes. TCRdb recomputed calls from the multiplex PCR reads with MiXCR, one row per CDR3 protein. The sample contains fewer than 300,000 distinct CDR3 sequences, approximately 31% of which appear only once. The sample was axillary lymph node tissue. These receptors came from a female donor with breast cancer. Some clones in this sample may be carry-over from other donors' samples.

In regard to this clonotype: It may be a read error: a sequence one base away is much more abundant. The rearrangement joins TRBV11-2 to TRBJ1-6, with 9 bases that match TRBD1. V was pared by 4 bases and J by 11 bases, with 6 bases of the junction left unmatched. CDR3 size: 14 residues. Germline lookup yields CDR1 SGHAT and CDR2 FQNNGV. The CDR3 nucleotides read TGTGCCAGCAGCTCCCGGACAGGGGCCCCACCCCTCCACTTT. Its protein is CASSSRTGAPPLHF.

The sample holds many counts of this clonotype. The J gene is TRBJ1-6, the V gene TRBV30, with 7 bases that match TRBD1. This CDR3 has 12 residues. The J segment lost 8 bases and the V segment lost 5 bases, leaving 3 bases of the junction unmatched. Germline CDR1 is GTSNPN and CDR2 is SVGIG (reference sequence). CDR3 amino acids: CAWDQGDSPLHF. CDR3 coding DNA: TGTGCCTGGGATCAGGGGGATTCACCCCTCCACTTT. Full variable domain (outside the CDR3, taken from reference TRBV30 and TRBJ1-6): SQTIHQWPATLVQPVGSPLSLECTVEGTSNPNLYWYRQAAGRGLQLLFYSVGIGQISSEVPQNLSASRPQDRQFILSSKKLLLSDSGFYLCAWDQGDSPLHFGNGTRLTVT.

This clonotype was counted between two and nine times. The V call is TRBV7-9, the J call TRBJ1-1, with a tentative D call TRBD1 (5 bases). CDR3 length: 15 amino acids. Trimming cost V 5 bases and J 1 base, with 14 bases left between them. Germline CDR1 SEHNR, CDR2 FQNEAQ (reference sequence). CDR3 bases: TGTGCCAGCAGCGATGTCGGGACCGCGAACACTGAAGCTTTCTTT. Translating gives CASSDVGTANTEAFF.

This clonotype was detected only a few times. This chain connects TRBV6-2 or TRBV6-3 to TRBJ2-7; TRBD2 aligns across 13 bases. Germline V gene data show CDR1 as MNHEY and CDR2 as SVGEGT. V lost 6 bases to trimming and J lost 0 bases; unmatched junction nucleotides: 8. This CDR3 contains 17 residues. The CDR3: CASSRRLAGGYSYEQYF. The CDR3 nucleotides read TGTGCCAGCAGCCGACGACTAGCGGGAGGTTACTCCTACGAGCAGTACTTC.

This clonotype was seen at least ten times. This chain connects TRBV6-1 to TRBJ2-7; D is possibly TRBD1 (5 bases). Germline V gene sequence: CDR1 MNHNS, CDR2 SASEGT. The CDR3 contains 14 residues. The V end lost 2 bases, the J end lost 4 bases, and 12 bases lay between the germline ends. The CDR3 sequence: CASSEKAPGYEQYF. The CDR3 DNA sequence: TGTGCCAGCAGTGAAAAAGCACCAGGGTACGAGCAGTACTTC.

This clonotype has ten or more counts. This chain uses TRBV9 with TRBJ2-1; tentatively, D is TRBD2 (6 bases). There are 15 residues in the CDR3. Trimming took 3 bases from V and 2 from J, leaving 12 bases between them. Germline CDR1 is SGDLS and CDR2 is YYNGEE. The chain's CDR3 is CASSDWRDPYNEQFF. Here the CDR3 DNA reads TGTGCCAGCAGCGACTGGCGGGACCCCTACAATGAGCAGTTCTTC.

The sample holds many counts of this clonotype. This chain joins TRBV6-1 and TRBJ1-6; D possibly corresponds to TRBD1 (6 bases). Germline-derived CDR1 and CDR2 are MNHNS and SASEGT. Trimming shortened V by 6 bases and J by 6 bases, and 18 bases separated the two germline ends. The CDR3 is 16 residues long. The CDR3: CASRDRPPDGNSPLHF. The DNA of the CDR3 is TGTGCCAGCAGAGACAGGCCCCCTGATGGTAATTCACCCCTCCACTTT.

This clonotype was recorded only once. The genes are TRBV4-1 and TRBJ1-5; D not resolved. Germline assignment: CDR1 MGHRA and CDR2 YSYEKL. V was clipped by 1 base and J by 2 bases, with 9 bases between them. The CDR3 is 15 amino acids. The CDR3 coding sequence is TGCGCCAGCAGCCAAGCACAGTTTGGCAATCAGCCCCAGCATTTT. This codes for CASSQAQFGNQPQHF.

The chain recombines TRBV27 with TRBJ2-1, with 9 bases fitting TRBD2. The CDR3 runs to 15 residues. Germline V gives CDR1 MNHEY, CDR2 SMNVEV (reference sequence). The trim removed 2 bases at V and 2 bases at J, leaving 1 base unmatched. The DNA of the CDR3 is TGTGCCAGCAGTTTAATAGCGGGAGCCTACAATGAGCAGTTCTTC. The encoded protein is CASSLIAGAYNEQFF.

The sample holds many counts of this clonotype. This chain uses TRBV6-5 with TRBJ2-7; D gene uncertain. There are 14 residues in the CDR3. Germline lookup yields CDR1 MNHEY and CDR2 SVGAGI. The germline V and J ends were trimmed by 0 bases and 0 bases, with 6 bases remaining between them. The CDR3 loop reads CASSYSATSYEQYF. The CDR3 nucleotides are TGTGCCAGCAGTTACTCGGCCACCTCCTACGAGCAGTACTTC.

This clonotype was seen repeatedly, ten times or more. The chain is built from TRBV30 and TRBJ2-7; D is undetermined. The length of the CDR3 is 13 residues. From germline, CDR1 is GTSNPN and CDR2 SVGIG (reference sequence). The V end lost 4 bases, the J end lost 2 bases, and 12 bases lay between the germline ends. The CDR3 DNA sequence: TGTGCCTGGAACCAGCCGCCGGCCTACGAGCAGTACTTC. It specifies CAWNQPPAYEQYF.

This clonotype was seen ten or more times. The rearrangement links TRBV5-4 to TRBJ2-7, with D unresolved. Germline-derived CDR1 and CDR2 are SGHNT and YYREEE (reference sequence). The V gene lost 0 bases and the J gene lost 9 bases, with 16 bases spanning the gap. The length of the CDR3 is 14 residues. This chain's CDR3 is CASSLGGGRILQYF. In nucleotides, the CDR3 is TGTGCCAGCAGCTTGGGTGGCGGTCGGATTTTGCAGTACTTC.

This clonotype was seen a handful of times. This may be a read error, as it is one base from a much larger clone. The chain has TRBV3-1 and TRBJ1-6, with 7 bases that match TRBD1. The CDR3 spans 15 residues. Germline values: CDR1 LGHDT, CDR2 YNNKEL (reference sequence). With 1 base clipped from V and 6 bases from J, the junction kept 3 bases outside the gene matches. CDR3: CASSQVRQGNSPLHF. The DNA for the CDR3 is TGTGCCAGCAGCCAAGTAAGACAGGGTAATTCACCCCTCCACTTT.